This T cell receptor (beta chain) originates from a study of T cell changes during pregnancy in multiple sclerosis. Clones were read by immunoSEQ multiplex PCR, and TCRdb kept only the in-frame ones, dropping some. Of around 30,000 clones listed, more than 90% are singletons. The germline V and J ends were trimmed by 5 bases and 4 bases, with 6 bases remaining between them. This CDR3 contains 11 residues. Germline lookup yields CDR1 ENHRY and CDR2 SYGVKD. The clonotype originates from a female donor with multiple sclerosis, enrolled in a pregnancy study. V and J are TRBV10-3 and TRBJ2-7; perhaps TRBD2 as D (5 bases). This specimen consisted of CD8+ T cells from peripheral blood mononuclear cells, obtained before pregnancy. CDR3 protein: CAISPGYEQYF. As DNA, the CDR3 is TGTGCCATCAGTCCGGGATACGAGCAGTACTTC.